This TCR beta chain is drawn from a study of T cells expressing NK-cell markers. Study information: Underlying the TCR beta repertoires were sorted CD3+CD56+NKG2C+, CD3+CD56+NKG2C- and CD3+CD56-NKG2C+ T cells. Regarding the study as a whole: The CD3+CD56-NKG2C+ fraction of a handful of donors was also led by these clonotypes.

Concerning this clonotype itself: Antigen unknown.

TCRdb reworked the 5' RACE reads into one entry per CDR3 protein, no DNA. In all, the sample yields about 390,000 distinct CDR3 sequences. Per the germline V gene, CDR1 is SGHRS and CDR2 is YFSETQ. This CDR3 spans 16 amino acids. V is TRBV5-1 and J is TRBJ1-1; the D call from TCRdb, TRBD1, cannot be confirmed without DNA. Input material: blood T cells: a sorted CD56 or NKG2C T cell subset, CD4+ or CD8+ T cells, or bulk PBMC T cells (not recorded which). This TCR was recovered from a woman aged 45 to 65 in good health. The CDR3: CASSLVPGFSDTEAFF.